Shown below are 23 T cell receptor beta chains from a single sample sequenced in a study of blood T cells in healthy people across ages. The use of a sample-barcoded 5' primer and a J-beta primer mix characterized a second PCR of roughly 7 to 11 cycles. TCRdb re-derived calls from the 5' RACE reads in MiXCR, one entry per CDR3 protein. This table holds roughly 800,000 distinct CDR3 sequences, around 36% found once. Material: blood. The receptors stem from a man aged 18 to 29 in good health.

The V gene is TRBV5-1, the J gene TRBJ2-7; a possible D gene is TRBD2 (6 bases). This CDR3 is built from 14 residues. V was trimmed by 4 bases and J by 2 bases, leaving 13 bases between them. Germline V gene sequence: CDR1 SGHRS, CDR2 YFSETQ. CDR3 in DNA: TGCGCCAGCAGCCTGACTAGTTCGGCCTACGAGCAGTACTTC. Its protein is CASSLTSSAYEQYF. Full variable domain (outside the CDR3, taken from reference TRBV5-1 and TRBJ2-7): KAGVTQTPRYLIKTRGQQVTLSCSPISGHRSVSWYQQTPGQGLQFLFEYFSETQRNKGNFPGRFSGRQFSNSRSEMNVSTLELGDSALYLCASSLTSSAYEQYFGPGTRLTVT.

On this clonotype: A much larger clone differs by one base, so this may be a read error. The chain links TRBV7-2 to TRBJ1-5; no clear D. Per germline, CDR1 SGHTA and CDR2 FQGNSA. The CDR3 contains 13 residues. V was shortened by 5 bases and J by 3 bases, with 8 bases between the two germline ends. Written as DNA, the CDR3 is TGTGCCAGCAGCGTAGAGGTCAATCAGCCCCAGCATTTT. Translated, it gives CASSVEVNQPQHF.

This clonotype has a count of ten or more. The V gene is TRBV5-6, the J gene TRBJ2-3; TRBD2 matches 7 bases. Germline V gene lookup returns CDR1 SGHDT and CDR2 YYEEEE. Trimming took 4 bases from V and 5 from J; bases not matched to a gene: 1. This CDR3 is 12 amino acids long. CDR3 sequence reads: CASSRGEDTQYF. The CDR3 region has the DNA TGTGCCAGCAGCCGGGGGGAAGATACGCAGTATTTT.

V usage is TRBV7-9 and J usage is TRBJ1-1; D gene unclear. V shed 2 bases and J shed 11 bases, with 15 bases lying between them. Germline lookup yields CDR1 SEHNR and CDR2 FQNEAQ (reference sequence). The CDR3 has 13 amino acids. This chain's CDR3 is CASSLREGRRAFF. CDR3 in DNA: TGTGCCAGCAGCTTAAGGGAGGGCAGGCGGGCTTTCTTT.

CDR3: CASSLAWGTGTEAFF. CDR3 DNA sequence: TGTGCCAGCAGTTTAGCGTGGGGGACAGGGACTGAAGCTTTCTTT. V gene TRBV12-3 or TRBV12-4 combines with J gene TRBJ1-1; TRBD1 aligns across 9 bases. The V gene end was trimmed by 0 bases and the J gene end by 5 bases; junction bases not matched to a gene: 4. The CDR3 has 15 residues.

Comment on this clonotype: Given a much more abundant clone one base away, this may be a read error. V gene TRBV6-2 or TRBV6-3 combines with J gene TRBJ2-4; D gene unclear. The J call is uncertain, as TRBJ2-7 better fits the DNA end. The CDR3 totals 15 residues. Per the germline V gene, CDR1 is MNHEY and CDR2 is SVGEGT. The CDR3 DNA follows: TGTGCCAGCAGTTACCCAGGATCCCTCTCCCACGAGCAGTACTTC. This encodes CASSYPGSLSHEQYF.

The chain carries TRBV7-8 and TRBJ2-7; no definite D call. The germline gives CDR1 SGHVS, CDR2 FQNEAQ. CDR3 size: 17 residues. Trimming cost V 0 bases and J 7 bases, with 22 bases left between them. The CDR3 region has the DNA TGTGCCAGCAGCTTAGCGCTTGGGCGGACGGGTTACAATGAGCAGTACTTC. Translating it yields CASSLALGRTGYNEQYF.

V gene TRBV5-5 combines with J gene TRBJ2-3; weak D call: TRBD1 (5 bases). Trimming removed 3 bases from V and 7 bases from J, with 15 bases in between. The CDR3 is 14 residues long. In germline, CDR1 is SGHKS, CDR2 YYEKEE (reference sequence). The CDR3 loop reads CASSSTKGANTQYF. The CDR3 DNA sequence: TGTGCCAGCAGCTCGACAAAAGGGGCGAATACGCAGTATTTT. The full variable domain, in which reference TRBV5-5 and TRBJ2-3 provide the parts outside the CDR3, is DAGVTQSPTHLIKTRGQQVTLRCSPISGHKSVSWYQQVLGQGPQFIFQYYEKEERGRGNFPDRFSARQFPNYSSELNVNALLLGDSALYLCASSSTKGANTQYFGPGTRLTVL.

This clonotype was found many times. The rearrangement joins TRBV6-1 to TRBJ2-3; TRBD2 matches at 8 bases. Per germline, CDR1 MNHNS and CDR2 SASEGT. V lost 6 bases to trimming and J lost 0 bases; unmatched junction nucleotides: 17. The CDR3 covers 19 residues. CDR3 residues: CASSRLGGSGEPSTDTQYF. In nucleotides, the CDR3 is TGTGCCAGCAGCCGCCTGGGGGGTAGCGGGGAGCCTAGCACAGATACGCAGTATTTT.

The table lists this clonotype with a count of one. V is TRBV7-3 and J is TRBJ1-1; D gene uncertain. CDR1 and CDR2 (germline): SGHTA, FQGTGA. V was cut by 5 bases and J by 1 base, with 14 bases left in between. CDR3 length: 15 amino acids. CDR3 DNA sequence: TGTGCCAGCAGCGTCTCCGGGGTACCGAACACTGAAGCTTTCTTT. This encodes CASSVSGVPNTEAFF.

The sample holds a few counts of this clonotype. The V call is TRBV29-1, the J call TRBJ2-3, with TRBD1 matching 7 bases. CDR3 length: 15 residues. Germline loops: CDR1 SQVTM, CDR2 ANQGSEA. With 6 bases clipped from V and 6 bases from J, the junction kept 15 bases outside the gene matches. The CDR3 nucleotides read TGCAGCGTCTTCCTAACAGGGGCCAGCGCGGATACGCAGTATTTT. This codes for CSVFLTGASADTQYF.

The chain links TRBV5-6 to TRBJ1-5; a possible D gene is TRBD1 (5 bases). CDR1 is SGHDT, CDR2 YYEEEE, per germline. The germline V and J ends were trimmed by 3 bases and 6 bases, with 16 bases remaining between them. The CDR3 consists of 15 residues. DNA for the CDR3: TGTGCCAGCAGCTCTATGGCAGGGAGAGGTCAGCCCCAGCATTTT. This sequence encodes CASSSMAGRGQPQHF.

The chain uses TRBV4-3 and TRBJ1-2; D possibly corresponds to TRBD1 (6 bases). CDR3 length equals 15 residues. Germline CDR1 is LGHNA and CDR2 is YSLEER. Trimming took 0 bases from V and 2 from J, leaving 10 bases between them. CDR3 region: CASSQDEGGNYGYTF. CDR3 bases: TGCGCCAGCAGCCAAGATGAGGGGGGCAACTATGGCTACACCTTC.

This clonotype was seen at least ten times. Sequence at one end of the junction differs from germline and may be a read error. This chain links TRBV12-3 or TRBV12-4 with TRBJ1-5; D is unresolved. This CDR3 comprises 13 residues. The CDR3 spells CASSLGVGQPQHF. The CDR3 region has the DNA TGCGCCAGCAGCTTGGGTGTTGGGCAGCCCCAGCATTTT.

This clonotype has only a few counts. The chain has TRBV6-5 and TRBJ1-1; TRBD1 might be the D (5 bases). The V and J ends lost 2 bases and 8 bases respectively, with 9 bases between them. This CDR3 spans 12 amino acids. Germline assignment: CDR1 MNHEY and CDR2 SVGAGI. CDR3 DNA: TGTGCCAGCAGTTACGGGACCCACGAAGCTTTCTTT. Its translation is CASSYGTHEAFF.

In DNA, the CDR3 is TGTGCCAGCAGCGTAGCTTGGGGGGGTCTATACGAGCAGTACTTC. Its protein is CASSVAWGGLYEQYF. The rearrangement uses TRBV9 and TRBJ2-7, with 7 bases lining up with TRBD2. The CDR3 runs to 15 residues. Germline-derived CDR1 and CDR2 are SGDLS and YYNGEE. V lost 0 bases and J lost 4; bases outside the gene matches: 7. Variable domain in full (rest from reference TRBV9 and TRBJ2-7): DSGVTQTPKHLITATGQRVTLRCSPRSGDLSVYWYQQSLDQGLQFLIQYYNGEERAKGNILERFSAQQFPDLHSELNLSSLELGDSALYFCASSVAWGGLYEQYFGPGTRLTVT.

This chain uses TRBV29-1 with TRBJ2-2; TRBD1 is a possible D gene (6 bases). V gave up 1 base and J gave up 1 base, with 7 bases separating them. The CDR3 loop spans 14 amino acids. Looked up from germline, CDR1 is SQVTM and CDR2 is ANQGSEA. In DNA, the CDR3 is TGCAGCGTTGAAGGGACAGTGAACACCGGGGAGCTGTTTTTT. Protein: CSVEGTVNTGELFF.

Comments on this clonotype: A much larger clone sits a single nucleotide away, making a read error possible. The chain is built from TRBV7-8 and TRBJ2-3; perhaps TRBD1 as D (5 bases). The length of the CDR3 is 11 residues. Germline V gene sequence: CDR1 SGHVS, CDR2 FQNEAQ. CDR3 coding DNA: TGTGCCAGCACCCACACAGGTACGCAGTATTTT. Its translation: CASTHTGTQYF.

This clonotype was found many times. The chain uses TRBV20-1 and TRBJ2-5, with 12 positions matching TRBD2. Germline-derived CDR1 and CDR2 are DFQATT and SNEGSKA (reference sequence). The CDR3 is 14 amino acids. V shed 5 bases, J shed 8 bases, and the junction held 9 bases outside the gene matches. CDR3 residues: CSAPRLAGEYTQYF. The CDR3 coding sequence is TGCAGTGCTCCTCGACTAGCGGGGGAATATACCCAGTACTTC.

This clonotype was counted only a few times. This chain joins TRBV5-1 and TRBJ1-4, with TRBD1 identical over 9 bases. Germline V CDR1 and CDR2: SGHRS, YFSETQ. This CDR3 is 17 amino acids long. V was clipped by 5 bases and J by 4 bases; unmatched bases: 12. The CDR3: CASRRDRGETLNEKLFF. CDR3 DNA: TGCGCCAGCAGGCGTGACAGGGGGGAGACCCTTAATGAAAAACTGTTTTTT.

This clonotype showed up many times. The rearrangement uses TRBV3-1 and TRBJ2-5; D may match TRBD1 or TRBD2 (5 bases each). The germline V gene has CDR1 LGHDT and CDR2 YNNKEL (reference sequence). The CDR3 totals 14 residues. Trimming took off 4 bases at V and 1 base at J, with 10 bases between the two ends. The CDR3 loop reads CASSPGRRQETQYF. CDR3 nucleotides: TGTGCCAGCAGCCCGGGACGCCGCCAAGAGACCCAGTACTTC.

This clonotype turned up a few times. The CDR3 loop is CASSEEREETQYF. Written as DNA, the CDR3 is TGTGCCAGCAGTGAAGAGAGGGAAGAGACCCAGTACTTC. The rearrangement uses TRBV2 and TRBJ2-5; D perhaps matches TRBD2 (5 bases). V lost 1 base to trimming and J lost 3 bases, with 6 bases between them. CDR3 length equals 13 residues. Germline V gives CDR1 SNHLY, CDR2 FYNNEI. Looking up the rest from reference TRBV2 and TRBJ2-5 gives the full variable domain: EPEVTQTPSHQVTQMGQEVILRCVPISNHLYFYWYRQILGQKVEFLVSFYNNEISEKSEIFDDQFSVERPDGSNFTLKIRSTKLEDSAMYFCASSEEREETQYFGPGTRLLVL.

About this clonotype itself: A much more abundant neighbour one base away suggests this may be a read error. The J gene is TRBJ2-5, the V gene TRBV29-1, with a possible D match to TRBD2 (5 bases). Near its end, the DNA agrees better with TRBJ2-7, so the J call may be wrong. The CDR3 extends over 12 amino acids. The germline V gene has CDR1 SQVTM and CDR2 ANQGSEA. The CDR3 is CSAGPTLGEQYF. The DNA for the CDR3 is TGCAGCGCTGGCCCAACACTAGGCGAGCAGTACTTC.